This T cell receptor (beta chain) was found in a study of siplizumab effects on memory and regulatory T cells. Losses at the gene ends were 3 bases for V and 10 bases for J; bases not matched to a gene: 4. CDR3 length: 13 amino acids. The germline V gene has CDR1 SGHAT and CDR2 FQDESV (reference sequence). Profiling relied on immunoSEQ multiplex PCR, and the TCRdb table lists in-frame clones only, not all of them. The data contain more than 90,000 clones, 92% of them singletons. V gene TRBV11-1 combines with J gene TRBJ2-1; 9 bases fit TRBD2. Source material: non-Treg CD4+ T cells sorted from blood. This sequence originates from a human donor in good health. CDR3 coding DNA: TGTGCCAGCAGCTTGTTAGCGGGAGACGAGCAGTTCTTC. Translating gives CASSLLAGDEQFF.